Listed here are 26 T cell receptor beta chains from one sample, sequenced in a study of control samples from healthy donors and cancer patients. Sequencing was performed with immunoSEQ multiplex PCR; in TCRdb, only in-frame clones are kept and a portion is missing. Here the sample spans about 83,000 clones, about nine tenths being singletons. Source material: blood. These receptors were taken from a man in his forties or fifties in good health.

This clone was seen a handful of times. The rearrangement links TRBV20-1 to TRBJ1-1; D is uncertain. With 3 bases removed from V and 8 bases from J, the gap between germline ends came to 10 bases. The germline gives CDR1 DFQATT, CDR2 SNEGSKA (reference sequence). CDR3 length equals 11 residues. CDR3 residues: CSASEVLEAFF. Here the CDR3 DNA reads TGCAGTGCTAGTGAGGTTCTCGAAGCTTTCTTT.

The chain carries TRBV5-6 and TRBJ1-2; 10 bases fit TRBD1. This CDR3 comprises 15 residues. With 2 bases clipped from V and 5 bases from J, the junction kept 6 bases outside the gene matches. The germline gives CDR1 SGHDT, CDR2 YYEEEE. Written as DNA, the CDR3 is TGTGCCAGCAGCTTTCCGGGACAGGGGCATTATGGCTACACCTTC. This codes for CASSFPGQGHYGYTF.

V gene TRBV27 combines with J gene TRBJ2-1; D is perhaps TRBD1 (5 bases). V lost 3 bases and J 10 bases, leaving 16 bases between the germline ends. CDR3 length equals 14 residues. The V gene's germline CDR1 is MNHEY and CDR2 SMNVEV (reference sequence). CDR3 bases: TGTGCCAGCAGTTTTTCATCCATCCGGACAGAGCAGTTCTTC. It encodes CASSFSSIRTEQFF.

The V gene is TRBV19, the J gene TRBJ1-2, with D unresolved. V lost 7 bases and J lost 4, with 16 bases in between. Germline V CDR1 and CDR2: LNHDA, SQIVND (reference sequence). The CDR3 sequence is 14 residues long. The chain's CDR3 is CASTPRWMVYGYTF. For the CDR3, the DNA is TGTGCCAGTACCCCTCGGTGGATGGTCTATGGCTACACCTTC.

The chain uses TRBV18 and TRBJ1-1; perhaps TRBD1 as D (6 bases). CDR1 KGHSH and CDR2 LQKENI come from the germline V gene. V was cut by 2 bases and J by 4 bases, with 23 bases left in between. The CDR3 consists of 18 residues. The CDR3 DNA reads TGTGCCAGCTCACCAGTTGCCGGGACAATCAACGGAATCACTGAAGCTTTCTTT. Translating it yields CASSPVAGTINGITEAFF.

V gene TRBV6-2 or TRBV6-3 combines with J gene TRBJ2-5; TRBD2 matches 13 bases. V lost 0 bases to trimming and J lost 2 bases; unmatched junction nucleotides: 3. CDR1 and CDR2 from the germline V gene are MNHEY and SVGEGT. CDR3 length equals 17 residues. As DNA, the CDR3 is TGTGCCAGCAGTTACTCGACACTAGCGGGGGGGCAAGAGACCCAGTACTTC. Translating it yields CASSYSTLAGGQETQYF.

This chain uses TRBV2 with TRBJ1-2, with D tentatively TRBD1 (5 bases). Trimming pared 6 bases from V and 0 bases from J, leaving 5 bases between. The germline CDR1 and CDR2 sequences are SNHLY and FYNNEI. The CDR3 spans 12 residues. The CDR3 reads CASRTANYGYTF. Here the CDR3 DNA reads TGTGCCAGCAGGACAGCTAACTATGGCTACACCTTC. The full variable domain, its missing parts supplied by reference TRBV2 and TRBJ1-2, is EPEVTQTPSHQVTQMGQEVILRCVPISNHLYFYWYRQILGQKVEFLVSFYNNEISEKSEIFDDQFSVERPDGSNFTLKIRSTKLEDSAMYFCASRTANYGYTFGSGTRLTVV.

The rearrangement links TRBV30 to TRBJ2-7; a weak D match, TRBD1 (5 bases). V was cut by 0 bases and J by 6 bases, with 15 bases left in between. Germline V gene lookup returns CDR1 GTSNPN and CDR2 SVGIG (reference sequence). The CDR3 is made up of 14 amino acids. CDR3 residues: CAWSVRLGQSEQYF. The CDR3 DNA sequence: TGTGCCTGGAGTGTACGTTTGGGGCAATCCGAGCAGTACTTC.

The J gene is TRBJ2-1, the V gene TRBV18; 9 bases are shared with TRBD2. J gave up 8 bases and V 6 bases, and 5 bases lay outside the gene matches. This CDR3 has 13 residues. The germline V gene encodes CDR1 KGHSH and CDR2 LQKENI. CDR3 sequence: CASSSGLADEQFF. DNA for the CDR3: TGTGCCAGCTCCTCGGGACTAGCCGATGAGCAGTTCTTC. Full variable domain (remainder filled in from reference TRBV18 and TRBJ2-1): NAGVMQNPRHLVRRRGQEARLRCSPMKGHSHVYWYRQLPEEGLKFMVYLQKENIIDESGMPKERFSAEFPKEGPSILRIQQVVRGDSAAYFCASSSGLADEQFFGPGTRLTVL.

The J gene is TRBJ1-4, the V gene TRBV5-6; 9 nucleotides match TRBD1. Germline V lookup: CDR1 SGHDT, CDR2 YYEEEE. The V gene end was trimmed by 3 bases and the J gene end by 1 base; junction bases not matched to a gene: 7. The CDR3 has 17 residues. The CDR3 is CASSWTQGAVTNEKLFF. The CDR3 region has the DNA TGTGCCAGCAGCTGGACACAGGGGGCCGTAACTAATGAAAAACTGTTTTTT.

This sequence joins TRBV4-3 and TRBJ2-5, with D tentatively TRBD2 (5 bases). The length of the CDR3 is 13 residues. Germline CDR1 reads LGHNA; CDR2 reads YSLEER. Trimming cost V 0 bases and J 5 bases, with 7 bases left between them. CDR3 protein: CASSQDGMETQYF. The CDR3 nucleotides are TGCGCCAGCAGCCAAGACGGGATGGAGACCCAGTACTTC.

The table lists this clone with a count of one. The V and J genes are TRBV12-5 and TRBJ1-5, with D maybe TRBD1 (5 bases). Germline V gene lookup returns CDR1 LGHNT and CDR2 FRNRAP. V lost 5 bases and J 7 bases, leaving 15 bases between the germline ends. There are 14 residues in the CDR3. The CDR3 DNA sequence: TGTGCTAGTGGTGTGGGCCTTGGGGGACAGCCCCAGCATTTT. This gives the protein CASGVGLGGQPQHF.

Written as DNA, the CDR3 is TGTGCCAGCAGCTTAGATATAGGGAAAGCTTTCTTT. As protein: CASSLDIGKAFF. The chain is built from TRBV7-2 and TRBJ1-1; no reliable D call. V dropped 1 base and J dropped 9 bases, with 9 bases sitting between them. This CDR3 is 12 amino acids long. From germline, CDR1 is SGHTA and CDR2 FQGNSA.

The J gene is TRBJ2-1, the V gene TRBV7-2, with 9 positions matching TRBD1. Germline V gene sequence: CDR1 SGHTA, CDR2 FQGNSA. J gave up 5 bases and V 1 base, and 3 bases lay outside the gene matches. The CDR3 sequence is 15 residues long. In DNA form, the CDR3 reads TGTGCCAGCAGCTTAGACGGGACAGGGCACAATGAGCAGTTCTTC. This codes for CASSLDGTGHNEQFF.

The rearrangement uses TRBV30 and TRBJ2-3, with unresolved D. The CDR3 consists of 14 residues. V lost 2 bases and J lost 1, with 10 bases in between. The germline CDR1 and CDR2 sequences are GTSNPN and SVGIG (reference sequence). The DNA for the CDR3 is TGTGCCTGGAGTAACGGTCGGGGCACAGATACGCAGTATTTT. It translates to CAWSNGRGTDTQYF.

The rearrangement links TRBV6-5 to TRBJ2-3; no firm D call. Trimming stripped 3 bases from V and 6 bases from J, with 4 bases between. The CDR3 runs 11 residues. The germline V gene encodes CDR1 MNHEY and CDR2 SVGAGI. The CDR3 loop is CASSYGDTQYF. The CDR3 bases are TGTGCCAGCAGTTATGGGGATACGCAGTATTTT.

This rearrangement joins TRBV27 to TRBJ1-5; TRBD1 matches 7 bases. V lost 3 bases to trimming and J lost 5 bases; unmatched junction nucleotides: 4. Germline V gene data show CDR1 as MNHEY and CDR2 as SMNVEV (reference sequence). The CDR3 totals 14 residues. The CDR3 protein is CASSLTTGYQPQHF. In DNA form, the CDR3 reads TGTGCCAGCAGTTTGACGACAGGGTATCAGCCCCAGCATTTT.

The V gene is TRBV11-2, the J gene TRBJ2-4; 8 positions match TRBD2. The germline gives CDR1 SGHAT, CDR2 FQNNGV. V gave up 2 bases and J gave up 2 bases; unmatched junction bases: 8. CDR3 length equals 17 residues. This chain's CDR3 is CASSLSSGGGSKNIQYF. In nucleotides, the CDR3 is TGTGCCAGCAGCTTATCGAGCGGGGGTGGCTCCAAAAACATTCAGTACTTC. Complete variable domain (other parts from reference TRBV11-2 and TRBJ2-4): EAGVAQSPRYKIIEKRQSVAFWCNPISGHATLYWYQQILGQGPKLLIQFQNNGVVDDSQLPKDRFSAERLKGVDSTLKIQPAKLEDSAVYLCASSLSSGGGSKNIQYFGAGTRLSVL.

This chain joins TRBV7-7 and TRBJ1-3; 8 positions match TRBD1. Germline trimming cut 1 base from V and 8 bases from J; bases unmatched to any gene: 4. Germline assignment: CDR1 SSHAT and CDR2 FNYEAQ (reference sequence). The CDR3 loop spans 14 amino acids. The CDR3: CASSLGGTGHTIYF. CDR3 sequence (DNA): TGTGCCAGCAGCTTAGGGGGGACAGGCCACACCATATATTTT.

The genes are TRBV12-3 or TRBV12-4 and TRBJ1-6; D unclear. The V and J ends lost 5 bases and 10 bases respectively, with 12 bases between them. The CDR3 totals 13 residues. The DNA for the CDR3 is TGTGCCAGCAGTCCCCGGGGTAGGTCACCCCTCCACTTT. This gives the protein CASSPRGRSPLHF.

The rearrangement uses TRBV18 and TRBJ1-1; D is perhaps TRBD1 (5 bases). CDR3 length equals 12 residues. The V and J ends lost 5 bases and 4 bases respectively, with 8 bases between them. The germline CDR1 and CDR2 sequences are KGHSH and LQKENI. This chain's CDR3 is CASSSDTTEAFF. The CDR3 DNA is TGTGCCAGCTCATCGGACACCACTGAAGCTTTCTTT.

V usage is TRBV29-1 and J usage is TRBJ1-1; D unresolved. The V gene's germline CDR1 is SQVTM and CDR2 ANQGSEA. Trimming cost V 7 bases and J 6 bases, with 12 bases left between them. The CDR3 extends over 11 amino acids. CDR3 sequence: CSGQRSAEAFF. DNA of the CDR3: TGCAGCGGGCAGCGGTCCGCTGAAGCTTTCTTT. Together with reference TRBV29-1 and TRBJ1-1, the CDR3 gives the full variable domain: SAVISQKPSRDICQRGTSLTIQCQVDSQVTMMFWYRQQPGQSLTLIATANQGSEATYESGFVIDKFPISRPNLTFSTLTVSNMSPEDSSIYLCSGQRSAEAFFGQGTRLTVV.

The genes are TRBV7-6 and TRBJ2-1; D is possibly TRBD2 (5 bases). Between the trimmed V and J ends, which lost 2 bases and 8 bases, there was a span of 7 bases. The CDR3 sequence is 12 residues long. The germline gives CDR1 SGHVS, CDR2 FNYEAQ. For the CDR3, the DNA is TGTGCCAGCAGCTTACCCGGGGATGAGCAGTTCTTC. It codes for CASSLPGDEQFF.

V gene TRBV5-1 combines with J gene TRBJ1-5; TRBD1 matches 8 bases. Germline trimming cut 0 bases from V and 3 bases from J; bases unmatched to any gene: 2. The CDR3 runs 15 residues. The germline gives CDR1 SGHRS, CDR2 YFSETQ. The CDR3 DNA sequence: TGCGCCAGCAGCTTGGGACAGGGGATCAATCAGCCCCAGCATTTT. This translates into CASSLGQGINQPQHF.

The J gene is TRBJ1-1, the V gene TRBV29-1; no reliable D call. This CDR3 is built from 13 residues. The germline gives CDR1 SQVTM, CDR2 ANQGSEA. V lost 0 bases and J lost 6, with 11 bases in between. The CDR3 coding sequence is TGCAGCGTTGAAGATTACAGTAGGGCTGAAGCTTTCTTT. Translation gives CSVEDYSRAEAFF.

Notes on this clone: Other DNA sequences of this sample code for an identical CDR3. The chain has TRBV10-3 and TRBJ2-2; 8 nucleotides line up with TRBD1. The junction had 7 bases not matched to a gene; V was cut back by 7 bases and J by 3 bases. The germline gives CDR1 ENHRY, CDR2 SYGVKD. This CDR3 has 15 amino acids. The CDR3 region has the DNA TGTGCCATCAAACCCGGACAGGGTGACACCGGGGAGCTGTTTTTT. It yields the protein CAIKPGQGDTGELFF.